Listed here are 17 T cell receptor beta chains from one sample, sequenced in a study of post-analysis software for immune sequencing data. Whole-study findings and limits: In patients, TRBV5-6, TRBV5-1 and TRBV20-1 belonged to several TRBV segments found more frequently than in controls.

These receptors have no known antigen. Sequencing libraries made from TCR beta cDNA carried unique molecular identifiers. TCRdb ran MiXCR on the PCR reads and lists one entry per CDR3 protein. Of approximately 570,000 distinct CDR3 sequences in the sample, roughly 40% were seen once. Sequenced material: blood. All receptors come from a girl aged 10 to 17 with multiple sclerosis.

Regarding this clonotype: At one end the junction does not follow the germline gene, possibly because of a read error. The chain is built from TRBV10-1 and TRBJ2-1; 9 nucleotides match TRBD2. The germline V gene encodes CDR1 WNHNN and CDR2 SYGVQD (reference sequence). The CDR3 extends over 11 amino acids. The CDR3: CAKRGGRERFF. CDR3 coding DNA: TGCGCCAAAAGGGGCGGGAGGGAGCGGTTCTTC.

CDR3 amino acids: CASSDPGSYEQYF. DNA of the CDR3: TGCGCCAGCAGTGACCCGGGCTCCTACGAGCAGTACTTC. The genes are TRBV10-2 and TRBJ2-7; the D is unclear. Germline V CDR1 and CDR2: WSHSY, SAAADI. V was trimmed by 3 bases and J by 0 bases, leaving 6 bases between them. CDR3 length: 13 amino acids.

The chain carries TRBV6-6 and TRBJ1-1, with D maybe TRBD1 (5 bases). The CDR3 has 12 amino acids. Trimming pared 8 bases from V and 3 bases from J, leaving 10 bases between. From germline, CDR1 is MNHNY and CDR2 SVGAGI (reference sequence). Written as DNA, the CDR3 is TGTGCCAGCCTCATAGGGGACACTGAAGCTTTCTTT. This codes for CASLIGDTEAFF.

This sequence joins TRBV12-3 or TRBV12-4 and TRBJ1-2, with a possible D match to TRBD1 (5 bases). V dropped 4 bases and J dropped 4 bases, with 13 bases sitting between them. This CDR3 has 14 amino acids. The CDR3 protein is CASSSAGGTYGYTF. The CDR3 DNA is TGTGCCAGCAGTTCGGCGGGAGGGACCTATGGCTACACCTTC.

The table lists this clonotype with a few counts. In DNA, the CDR3 is TGTGCCAGCTCACCACCGAGCGGGCCCTCGGGCTACGAGCAGTACTTC. Amino acid sequence: CASSPPSGPSGYEQYF. The V call is TRBV18, the J call TRBJ2-5; a possible D gene is TRBD2 (6 bases). The DNA end is a closer match to TRBJ2-7, so the J assignment may be wrong. The CDR3 contains 16 residues. CDR1 is KGHSH and CDR2 is LQKENI in the germline V gene.

This chain uses TRBV6-5 with TRBJ2-4; D uncertain. V was clipped by 6 bases and J by 13 bases, with 22 bases between them. Looked up from germline, CDR1 is MNHEY and CDR2 is SVGAGI. This CDR3 has 14 residues. CDR3 coding DNA: TGTGCCAGCAGGGTTATCCGGGCGACGGGCGTGCAGTACTTC. It encodes CASRVIRATGVQYF.

The table lists this clonotype with a few counts. The chain joins TRBV29-1 to TRBJ2-1; perhaps D is TRBD1 or TRBD2 (7 bases each). Matching the DNA end better, TRBJ2-7 makes the J call doubtful. Germline lookup yields CDR1 SQVTM and CDR2 ANQGSEA. The CDR3 runs 15 residues. CDR3 loop: CSVLEQGTIYNEQYF. The CDR3 bases are TGCAGCGTTCTGGAACAGGGGACTATTTACAATGAGCAGTACTTC.

The chain couples TRBV5-1 to TRBJ2-7; the D gene is possibly TRBD2 (7 bases). The germline V gene encodes CDR1 SGHRS and CDR2 YFSETQ. The CDR3 totals 14 residues. V was trimmed by 1 base and J by 5 bases, leaving 13 bases between them. The CDR3 nucleotides are TGCGCCAGCAGCTTGTGGGCGGGGGCCCACGAGCAGTACTTC. Translating gives CASSLWAGAHEQYF.

The chain carries TRBV10-1 and TRBJ2-7, with TRBD2 matching 7 bases. The CDR3 totals 14 residues. Per the germline V gene, CDR1 is WNHNN and CDR2 is SYGVQD (reference sequence). The V and J ends lost 9 bases and 2 bases, in that order; junction bases with no gene match: 10. CDR3 coding DNA: TGCGCCAGGCCCCCGGGGGGATCTCCCTACGAGCAGTACTTC. Encoded protein: CARPPGGSPYEQYF.

This rearrangement joins TRBV5-1 to TRBJ2-4; TRBD2 aligns across 9 bases. Germline V lookup: CDR1 SGHRS, CDR2 YFSETQ. This CDR3 contains 14 residues. V lost 3 bases and J lost 8; bases outside the gene matches: 6. The CDR3 DNA reads as TGCGCCAGCAGCTCCGGGACTAGCCGGGACATTCAGTACTTC. Translated, it gives CASSSGTSRDIQYF.

This clonotype was observed at least ten times. This CDR3 reads CASSSGRNYGYTF. CDR3 bases: TGTGCCAGCAGTTCCGGCAGGAACTATGGCTACACCTTC. The rearrangement links TRBV12-3 or TRBV12-4 to TRBJ1-2; D unclear. Trimming took 4 bases from V and 2 from J, leaving 8 bases between them. The CDR3 is 13 amino acids.

This chain joins TRBV9 and TRBJ2-7; 9 bases line up with TRBD2. The CDR3 loop spans 17 amino acids. V trimming: 4 bases; J trimming: 6 bases; junction bases outside the gene matches: 17. Germline V lookup: CDR1 SGDLS, CDR2 YYNGEE. The CDR3 region is CASSPKGSGRSTFEQYF. The CDR3 bases are TGTGCCAGCAGCCCAAAAGGAAGCGGGAGGAGTACGTTCGAGCAGTACTTC.

This clonotype has only a few counts. The gene calls are TRBV29-1 and TRBJ2-6; D remains ambiguous. The CDR3 has 14 amino acids. Germline lookup yields CDR1 SQVTM and CDR2 ANQGSEA. V was pared by 5 bases and J by 0 bases, with 8 bases between. CDR3 in DNA: TGCAGCGTTCAAATCCCCTCTGGGGCCAACGTCCTGACTTTC. Its translation: CSVQIPSGANVLTF.

The chain uses TRBV2 and TRBJ2-1; a weak D match, TRBD1 (5 bases). The CDR3 is 15 amino acids. CDR1 is SNHLY, CDR2 FYNNEI, per germline. The V end lost 4 bases, the J end lost 1 base, and 11 bases lay between the germline ends. In DNA, the CDR3 is TGTGCCAGCAGTGGGGGTAGGGGTTCCTACAATGAGCAGTTCTTC. Protein: CASSGGRGSYNEQFF.

This clonotype was detected many times. The chain uses TRBV12-3 or TRBV12-4 and TRBJ2-5, with D perhaps TRBD2 (6 bases). The ends were cut back, 5 bases at V and 7 bases at J, with 8 bases in the middle. This CDR3 has 11 amino acids. CDR3 sequence: CASSLGGTQYF. The CDR3 DNA reads TGTGCCAGCAGTCTCGGGGGGACCCAGTACTTC.

The chain recombines TRBV12-3 or TRBV12-4 with TRBJ2-1, with 13 bases fitting TRBD2. Trimming cost V 6 bases and J 6 bases; bases outside gene matches: 5. CDR3 length: 15 amino acids. CDR3 nucleotide sequence: TGTGCCAGCAGCTCTGGGACTAGCGGGATCAATGAGCAGTTCTTC. It yields the protein CASSSGTSGINEQFF.

This clonotype was seen a single time. The rearrangement joins TRBV12-3 or TRBV12-4 to TRBJ2-6; D is uncertain. The CDR3 contains 16 residues. Trimming took off 8 bases at V and 0 bases at J, with 14 bases between the two ends. CDR3 DNA sequence: TGTGCCAGCCGACGAAATCCACACTCTGGGGCCAACGTCCTGACTTTC. This translates into CASRRNPHSGANVLTF.